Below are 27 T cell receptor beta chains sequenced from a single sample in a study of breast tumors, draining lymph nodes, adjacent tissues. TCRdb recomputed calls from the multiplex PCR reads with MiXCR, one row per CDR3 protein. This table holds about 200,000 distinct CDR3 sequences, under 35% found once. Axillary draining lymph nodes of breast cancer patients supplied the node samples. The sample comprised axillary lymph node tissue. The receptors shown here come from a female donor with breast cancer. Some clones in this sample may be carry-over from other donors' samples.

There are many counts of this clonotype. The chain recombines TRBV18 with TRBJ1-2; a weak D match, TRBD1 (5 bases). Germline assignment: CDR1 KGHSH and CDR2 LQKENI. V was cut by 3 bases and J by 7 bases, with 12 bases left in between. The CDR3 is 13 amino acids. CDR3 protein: CASSPSGLGGYTF. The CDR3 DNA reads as TGTGCCAGCTCACCGTCAGGGTTAGGTGGCTACACCTTC. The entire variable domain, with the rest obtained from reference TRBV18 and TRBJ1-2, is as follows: NAGVMQNPRHLVRRRGQEARLRCSPMKGHSHVYWYRQLPEEGLKFMVYLQKENIIDESGMPKERFSAEFPKEGPSILRIQQVVRGDSAAYFCASSPSGLGGYTFGSGTRLTVV.

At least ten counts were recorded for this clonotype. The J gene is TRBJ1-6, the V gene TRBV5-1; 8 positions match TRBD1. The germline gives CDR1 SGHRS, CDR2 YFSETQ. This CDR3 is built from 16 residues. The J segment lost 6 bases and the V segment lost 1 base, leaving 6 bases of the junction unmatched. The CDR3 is CASSLSGGAGNSPLHF. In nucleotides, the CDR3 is TGCGCCAGCAGCTTGTCAGGGGGCGCCGGTAATTCACCCCTCCACTTT.

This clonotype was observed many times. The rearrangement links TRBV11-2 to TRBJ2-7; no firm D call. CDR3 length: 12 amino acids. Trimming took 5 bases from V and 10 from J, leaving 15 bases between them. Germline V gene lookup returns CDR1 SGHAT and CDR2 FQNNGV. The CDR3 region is CASSPELVTQYF. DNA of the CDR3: TGTGCCAGCAGCCCAGAATTAGTTACACAGTACTTC.

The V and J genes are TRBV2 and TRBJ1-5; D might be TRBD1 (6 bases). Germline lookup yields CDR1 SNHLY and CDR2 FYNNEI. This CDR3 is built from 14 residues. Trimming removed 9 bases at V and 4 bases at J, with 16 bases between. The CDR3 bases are TGTGCCAGTCGGATGGTCAGGGGAAATCAGCCCCAGCATTTT. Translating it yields CASRMVRGNQPQHF. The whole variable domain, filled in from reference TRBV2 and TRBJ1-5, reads EPEVTQTPSHQVTQMGQEVILRCVPISNHLYFYWYRQILGQKVEFLVSFYNNEISEKSEIFDDQFSVERPDGSNFTLKIRSTKLEDSAMYFCASRMVRGNQPQHFGDGTRLSIL.

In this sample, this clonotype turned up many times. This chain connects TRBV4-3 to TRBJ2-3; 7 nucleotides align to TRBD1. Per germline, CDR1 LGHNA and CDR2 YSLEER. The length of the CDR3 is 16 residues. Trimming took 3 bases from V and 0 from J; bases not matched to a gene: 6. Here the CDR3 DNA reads TGCGCCAGCAGCCACCGGACAGGAGCTAGCACAGATACGCAGTATTTT. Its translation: CASSHRTGASTDTQYF.

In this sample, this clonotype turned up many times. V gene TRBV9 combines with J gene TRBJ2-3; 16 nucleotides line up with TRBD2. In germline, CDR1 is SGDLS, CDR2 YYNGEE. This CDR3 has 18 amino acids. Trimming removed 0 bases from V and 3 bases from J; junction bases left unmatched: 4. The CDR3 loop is CASSVEGLAGGQTDTQYF. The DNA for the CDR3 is TGTGCCAGCAGCGTAGAGGGACTAGCGGGGGGGCAAACAGATACGCAGTATTTT.

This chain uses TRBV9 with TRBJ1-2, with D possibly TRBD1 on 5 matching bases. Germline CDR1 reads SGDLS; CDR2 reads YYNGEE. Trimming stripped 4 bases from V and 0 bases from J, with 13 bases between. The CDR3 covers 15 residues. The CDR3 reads CASSPSLTANYGYTF. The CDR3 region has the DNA TGTGCCAGCAGCCCCTCCTTGACAGCTAACTATGGCTACACCTTC. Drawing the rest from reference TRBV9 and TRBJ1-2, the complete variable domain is DSGVTQTPKHLITATGQRVTLRCSPRSGDLSVYWYQQSLDQGLQFLIQYYNGEERAKGNILERFSAQQFPDLHSELNLSSLELGDSALYFCASSPSLTANYGYTFGSGTRLTVV.

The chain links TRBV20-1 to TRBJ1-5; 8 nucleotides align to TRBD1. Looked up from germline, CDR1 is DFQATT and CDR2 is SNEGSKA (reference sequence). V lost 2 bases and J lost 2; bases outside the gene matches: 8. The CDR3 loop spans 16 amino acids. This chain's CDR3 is CSARSTGGGCNQPQHF. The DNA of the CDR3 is TGCAGTGCTAGATCCACAGGGGGGGGATGCAATCAGCCCCAGCATTTT.

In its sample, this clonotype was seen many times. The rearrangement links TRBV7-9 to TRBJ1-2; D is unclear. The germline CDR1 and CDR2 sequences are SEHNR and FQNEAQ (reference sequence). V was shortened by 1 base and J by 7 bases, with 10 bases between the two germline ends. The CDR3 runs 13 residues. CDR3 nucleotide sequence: TGTGCCAGCAGCTTAGACGGGCGGGCTGGCTACACCTTC. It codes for CASSLDGRAGYTF.

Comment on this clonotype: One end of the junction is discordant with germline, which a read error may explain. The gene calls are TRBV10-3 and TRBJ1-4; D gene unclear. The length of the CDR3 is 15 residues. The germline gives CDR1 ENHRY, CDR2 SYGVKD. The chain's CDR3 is CASSYGRGINEKLFF. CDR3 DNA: TGTGCCAGCAGTTACGGGAGAGGTATTAATGAAAAACTGTTTTTT.

Here the CDR3 reads CSARYRTSGSITGELFF. The CDR3 coding sequence is TGCAGTGCTAGATATCGGACTAGCGGGAGTATCACCGGGGAGCTGTTTTTT. The rearrangement uses TRBV20-1 and TRBJ2-2, with TRBD2 identical over 13 bases. The CDR3 runs 17 residues. V dropped 2 bases and J dropped 4; count of bases not matched to a gene: 7. Germline lookup yields CDR1 DFQATT and CDR2 SNEGSKA (reference sequence).

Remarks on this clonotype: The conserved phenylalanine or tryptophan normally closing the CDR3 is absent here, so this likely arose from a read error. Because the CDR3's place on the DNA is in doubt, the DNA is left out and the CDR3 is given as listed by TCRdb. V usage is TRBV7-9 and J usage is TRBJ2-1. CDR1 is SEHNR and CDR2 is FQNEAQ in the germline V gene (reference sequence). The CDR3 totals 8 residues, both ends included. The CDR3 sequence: CASSLALS.

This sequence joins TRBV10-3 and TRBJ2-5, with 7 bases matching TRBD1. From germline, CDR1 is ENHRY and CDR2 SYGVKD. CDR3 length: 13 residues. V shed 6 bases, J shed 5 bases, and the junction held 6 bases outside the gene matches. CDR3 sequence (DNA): TGTGCCATCAGAGAGGGGGCTCGGGAGACCCAGTACTTC. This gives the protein CAIREGARETQYF.

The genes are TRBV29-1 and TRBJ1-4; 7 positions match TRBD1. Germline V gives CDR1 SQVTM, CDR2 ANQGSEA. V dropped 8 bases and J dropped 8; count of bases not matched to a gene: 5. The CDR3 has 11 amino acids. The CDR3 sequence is CSLTGWEKLFF. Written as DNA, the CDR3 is TGCAGCCTGACAGGGTGGGAAAAACTGTTTTTT.

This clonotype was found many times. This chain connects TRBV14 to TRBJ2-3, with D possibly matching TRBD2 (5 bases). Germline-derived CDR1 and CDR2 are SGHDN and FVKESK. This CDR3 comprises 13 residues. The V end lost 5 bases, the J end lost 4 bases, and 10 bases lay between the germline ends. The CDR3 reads CASSNLAADTQYF. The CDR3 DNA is TGTGCCAGCAGCAACCTAGCAGCAGATACGCAGTATTTT.

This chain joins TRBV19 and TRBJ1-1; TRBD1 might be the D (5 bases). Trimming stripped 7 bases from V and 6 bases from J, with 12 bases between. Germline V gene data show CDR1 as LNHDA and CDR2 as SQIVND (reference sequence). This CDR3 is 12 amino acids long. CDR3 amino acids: CASTLGGAEAFF. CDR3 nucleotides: TGTGCCAGTACCCTGGGAGGGGCTGAAGCTTTCTTT.

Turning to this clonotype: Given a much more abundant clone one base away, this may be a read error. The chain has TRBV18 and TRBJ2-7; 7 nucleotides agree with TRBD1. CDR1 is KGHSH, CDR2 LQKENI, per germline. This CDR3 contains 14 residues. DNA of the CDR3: TGTGCCCGCTCACCACCGGGACAGATCTACGAGCAGTACTTC. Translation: CARSPPGQIYEQYF.

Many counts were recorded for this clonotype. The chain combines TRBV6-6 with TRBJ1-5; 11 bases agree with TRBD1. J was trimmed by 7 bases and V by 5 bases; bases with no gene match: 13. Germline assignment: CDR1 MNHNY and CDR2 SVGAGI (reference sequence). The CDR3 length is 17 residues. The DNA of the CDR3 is TGTGCCAGCAGTCGAACATCGGGACAGGGGGTAGGACAGCCCCAGCATTTT. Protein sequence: CASSRTSGQGVGQPQHF.

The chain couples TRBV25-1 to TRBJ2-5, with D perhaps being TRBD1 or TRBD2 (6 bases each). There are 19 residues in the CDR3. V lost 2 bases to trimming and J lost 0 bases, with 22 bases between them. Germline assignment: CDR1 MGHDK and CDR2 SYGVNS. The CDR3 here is CASSEGSWLGGRDQETQYF. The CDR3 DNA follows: TGTGCCAGCAGTGAAGGGTCATGGCTCGGGGGCCGTGACCAAGAGACCCAGTACTTC.

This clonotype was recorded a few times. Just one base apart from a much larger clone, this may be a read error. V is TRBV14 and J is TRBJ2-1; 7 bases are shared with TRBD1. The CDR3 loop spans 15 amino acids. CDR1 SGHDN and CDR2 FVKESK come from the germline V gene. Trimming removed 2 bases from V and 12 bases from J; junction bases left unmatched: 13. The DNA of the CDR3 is TGTGCCAGCAGCCAAACTCCCGCACAGGGGTATGGGCAGTTCTTC. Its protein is CASSQTPAQGYGQFF.

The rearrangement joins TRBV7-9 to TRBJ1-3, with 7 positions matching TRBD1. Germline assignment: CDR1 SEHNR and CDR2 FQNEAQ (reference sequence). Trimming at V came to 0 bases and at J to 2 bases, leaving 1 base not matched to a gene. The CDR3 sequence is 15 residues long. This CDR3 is CASSLAQGAGNTIYF. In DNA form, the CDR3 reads TGTGCCAGCAGCTTAGCTCAGGGGGCTGGAAACACCATATATTTT.

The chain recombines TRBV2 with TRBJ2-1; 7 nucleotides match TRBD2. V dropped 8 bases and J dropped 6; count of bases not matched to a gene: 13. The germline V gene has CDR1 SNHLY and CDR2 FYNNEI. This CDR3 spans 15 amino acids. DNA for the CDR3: TGTGCCAGCGTTGAAGGCCTAGCGGAGATCAATGAGCAGTTCTTC. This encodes CASVEGLAEINEQFF.

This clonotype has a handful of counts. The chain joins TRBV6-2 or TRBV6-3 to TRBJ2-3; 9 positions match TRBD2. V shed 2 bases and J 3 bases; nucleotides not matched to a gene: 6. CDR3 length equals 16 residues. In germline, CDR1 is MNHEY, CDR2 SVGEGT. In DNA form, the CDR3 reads TGTGCCAGCAGTTACGTGAGCGGGGGGCCTACAGATACGCAGTATTTT. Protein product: CASSYVSGGPTDTQYF.

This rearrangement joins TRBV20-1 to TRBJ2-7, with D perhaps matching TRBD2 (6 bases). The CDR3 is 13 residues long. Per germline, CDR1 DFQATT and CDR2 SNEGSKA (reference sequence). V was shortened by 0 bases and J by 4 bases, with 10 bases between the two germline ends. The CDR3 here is CSARDLGSYEQYF. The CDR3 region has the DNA TGCAGTGCTAGAGATCTCGGGAGTTACGAGCAGTACTTC.

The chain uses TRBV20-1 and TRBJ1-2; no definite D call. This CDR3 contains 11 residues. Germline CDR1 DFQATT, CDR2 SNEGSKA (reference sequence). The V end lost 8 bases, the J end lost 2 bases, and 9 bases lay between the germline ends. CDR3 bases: TGCAGTTCCGAGGGAAACTATGGCTACACCTTC. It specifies CSSEGNYGYTF.

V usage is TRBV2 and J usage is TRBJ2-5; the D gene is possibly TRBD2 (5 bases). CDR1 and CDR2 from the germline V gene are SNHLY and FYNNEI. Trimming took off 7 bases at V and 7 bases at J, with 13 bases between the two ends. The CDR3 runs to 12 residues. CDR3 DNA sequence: TGTGCCAGCACCTCCCTCGGAGGGACCCAGTACTTC. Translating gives CASTSLGGTQYF.

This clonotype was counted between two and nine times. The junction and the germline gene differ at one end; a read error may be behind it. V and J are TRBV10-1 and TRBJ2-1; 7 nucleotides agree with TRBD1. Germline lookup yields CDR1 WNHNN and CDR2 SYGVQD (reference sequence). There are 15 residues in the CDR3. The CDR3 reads CASSDSTGKYSEQFF. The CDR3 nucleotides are TGCGCCAGCAGTGATTCGACAGGGAAATACAGTGAGCAGTTCTTC.